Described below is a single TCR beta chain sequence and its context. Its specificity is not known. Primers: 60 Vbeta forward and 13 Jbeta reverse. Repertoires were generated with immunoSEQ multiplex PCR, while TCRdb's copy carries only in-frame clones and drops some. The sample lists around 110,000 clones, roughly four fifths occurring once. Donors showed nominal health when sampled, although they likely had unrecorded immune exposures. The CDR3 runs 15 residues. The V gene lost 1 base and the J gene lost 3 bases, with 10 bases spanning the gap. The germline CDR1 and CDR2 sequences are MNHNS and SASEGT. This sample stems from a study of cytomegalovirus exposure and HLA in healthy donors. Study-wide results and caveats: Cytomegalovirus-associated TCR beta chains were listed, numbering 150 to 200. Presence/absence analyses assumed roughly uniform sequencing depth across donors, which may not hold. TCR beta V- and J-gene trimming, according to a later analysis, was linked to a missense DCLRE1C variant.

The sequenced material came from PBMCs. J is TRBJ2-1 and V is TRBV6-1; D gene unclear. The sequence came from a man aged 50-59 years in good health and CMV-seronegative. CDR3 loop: CASSEVGWYYNEQFF. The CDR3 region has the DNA TGTGCCAGCAGTGAAGTCGGTTGGTACTACAATGAGCAGTTCTTC.